The source of this TCR beta chain is a study of cytomegalovirus exposure and HLA in healthy donors listed by TCRdb under 2017. About the study as a whole: An earlier analysis of a few hundred of the donors reported 276 Gb of sequence data and some 110 million unique TCR beta sequences obtained from about 180 million T cells. About five DR-DQ haplotypes were treated as single units for association and clustering because of strong linkage in the cohort. A separate validation cohort of roughly 110 different subjects was used in addition to the 666-subject first cohort. Class I and class II HLA loci were covered by the typing at four-digit resolution. The study used immunosequencing to profile the T cell repertoires of 666 subjects and linked those repertoires to cytomegalovirus serostatus. An early release covering roughly 580 HLA-typed donors comprised around 300 gigabases of sequencing data and roughly 85 million unique TCR sequences. The study combined high-throughput TCR immunosequencing, statistical association of individual TCRs with disease status, and machine learning to predict cytomegalovirus infection status. Genome-wide SNP genotypes for about three fifths of the roughly 670 donors were used in a later genetic analysis, which treated that subset as a discovery cohort. The study aimed to test whether signatures of past pathogen exposure could be identified by cataloging public T cell receptors. In a later analysis, previously published TCR beta repertoires from 670 or so donors were re-analyzed and high-resolution HLA genotyping was added so that TCR occurrence patterns could be studied. Among some 410 genotyped donors of the cohort, an average of about 240,000 unique TCR beta nucleotide sequences were sequenced per donor, 15% to 20% of them non-productive. Of the approximately 400 genotyped donors, 81% were placed in the genetic ancestry cluster associated with self-reported Caucasian donors. Donor age, sex, ethnicity and CMV serostatus were compiled alongside the repertoire data. The later analysis used no new phenotypic data to find candidate immune exposures, relying instead on TCR beta sequences and their occurrence across donors. To decide whether each TCR beta V gene segment behaved as functional or pseudogenic, an earlier analysis of over 500 of the donors relied on high-throughput TCR beta sequencing. All discovery cohort repertoires had been generated using a single sequencing platform. Typing coverage varied by locus: roughly 620-640 donors for A, B, C, DRB1 and DQB1; approximately 560 for DQA1; more than 600 for DPA1; roughly 450 for DPB1. What the study reported, not specific to this receptor: Because HLA typing was missing for some donors at each locus, association tests included only the typed subset. Linkage disequilibrium might explain the correlated functional status among segregating V segments, but an unknown experimental factor could not be excluded. The 87-base-pair reads could not distinguish some IMGT-functional V segments, including TRBV6-2 and TRBV6-3, so those segments were excluded. In an earlier analysis of several hundred of the donors, most TCR beta V segments were observed in productive rearrangements about 87% or about 30% of the time, broadly matching IMGT annotations. In a later analysis, more than 15,000 TCR beta sequences were associated with specific HLA alleles at a false discovery rate of 0.05. The sequencing pipeline was judged likely to have produced a cluster of highly shared sequence variants as a technical artifact. In a later genetic analysis, fewer N-insertions in productive TCRs were reported among donors in an Asian-associated ancestry cluster than the approximately 710-donor mean. Most TCR sequences were seen in very few donors, while some public TCRs were found in many individuals. A further reported finding was that TCR beta sequences accurately predicted the HLA-A and HLA-B alleles for most subjects in the first cohort. When HLA alleles, especially DR and DQ, strongly co-occurred, TCR associations were difficult to assign to individual alleles. In vitro tests confirmed that a few of the cytomegalovirus-associated TCR beta chains recognize cytomegalovirus antigens. According to a later analysis, TCR association rates differed among HLA loci, with DRB1 alleles showing the most associated TCRs and HLA-C alleles showing the fewest. In a later genetic analysis, a missense DCLRE1C variant was associated with V-gene and J-gene trimming of TCR beta chains, and the association was replicated in an independent cohort. Because counts were too low, about 17 rarely observed V segments, including chromosome 9 orphons, were excluded from the earlier analysis of 587 of the donors. This cohort had only TCR beta chains sequenced, and the lack of alpha or paired-chain data limited which features could be detected. The study gave a list of 150 to 200 TCR beta chains associated with cytomegalovirus. The classifier was reported to diagnose cytomegalovirus status with high specificity and sensitivity in both the original and validation cohorts. A later analysis reported that several top co-occurrence clusters appeared linked to parvovirus B19, influenza, CMV and Epstein-Barr virus. Compared with equally common non-associated chains, HLA-associated TCR beta chains in a later analysis were more clonally expanded and had lower generation probabilities. According to the authors, the approach could potentially be generalized to other disease states and immunological phenotypes. Roughly uniform sequencing depth across donors was assumed in presence/absence analyses, although this assumption may not hold. In a later analysis, most CMV-associated TCR beta chains were found to appear HLA-restricted, with HLA associations seemingly driven largely by CMV exposure. For the cohort, immune exposure information was limited to CMV serostatus.

Including cysteine and phenylalanine, the CDR3 has 14 amino acids. The read is trimmed to its CDR3 DNA, 42 bases read in frame from base 1. V loses 0 bases of germline sequence and J loses 3 bases, and the interval between the two ends is 7 bases. According to the germline V gene (reference sequence), CDR1 reads LNHNV and CDR2 reads YYDKDF. In total, 666 healthy bone marrow donors made up the cohort. At the time of sampling, every cohort member was nominally healthy, though immune exposures that went unrecorded were likely present. The donor was CMV seronegative and was included in the group of over 300 seronegative cohort members. Each donor provided a peripheral blood sample, and peripheral blood mononuclear cells were used for TCR beta sequencing. Genomic DNA was extracted from the blood cell samples with the Qiagen DNeasy Blood Extraction Kit. Libraries were made using the immunoSEQ multiplex PCR assay. A mixture of 60 forward primers for TCR Vbeta segments and 13 reverse primers for TCR Jbeta segments was used in the multiplex PCR. The CDR3 region of rearranged TCR beta genes was amplified from genomic DNA with a multiplex PCR assay. The Illumina HiSeq System was used to sequence the amplified TCR beta libraries as 87-base-pair reads. The authors processed their data as follows. Across the 600 to 700 repertoires, a later analysis counted 80 million or so unique TCR beta chains, approximately 10 million of which were shared by at least two donors. Raw reads were error-corrected and collapsed into unique sequences by a nearest-neighbor algorithm in which closely related sequences were merged to remove PCR and sequencing errors. Alignment of CDR3 sequences to IMGT reference sequences was used to assign V, D and J gene segments. For a sequence to be retained, a match of at least six nucleotides was required to both a V gene segment and a J gene segment. A rearrangement was called productive if the CDR3 had no stop codons and remained in frame with V and J, and every other rearrangement was called non-productive. CDR3 was defined according to IMGT convention as the region running from the second conserved V-encoded cysteine to the conserved J-encoded phenylalanine. In an earlier analysis of roughly 580 of the donors, sequences lacking an unambiguous match to a single V gene segment were excluded. In an earlier analysis of 587 of the donors, a V segment was called functional when productive rearrangements were above 56.7%, and segregating when the standard deviation between donors exceeded 5%. A statistical classification framework was developed to diagnose cytomegalovirus status using the catalog of TCR beta chain sequences. In a later analysis, V and J genes were assigned by comparing TCR nucleotide sequences against IMGT/GENE-DB human TR gene sequences. Using the TCRdist pipeline, a later analysis assigned CDR3 sequences along with most-parsimonious VDJ recombination scenarios. A later analysis defined each TCR beta chain by its CDR3 amino acid sequence plus V-gene family, and excluded reads lacking a unique V-gene family. As a way to deal with suspected cross-contamination and a sequencing artifact, a later analysis dropped over 550 nucleotide sequences that were highly shared and had low generation probability. For each public chain, a later analysis derived a clonal expansion index from normalized ranks of inferred template counts within each repertoire. Generation probabilities in a later analysis came from a VDJ recombination model fitted to out-of-frame rearrangements, and those results were checked against IGoR. Hypergeometric tests were used in a later analysis to score TCR-TCR, TCR-HLA and TCR-CMV co-occurrence, with a repertoire-size bias correction applied to the TCR pairs. In a later analysis, false discovery rates were estimated by permuting HLA or CMV assignments 20 times. In a later analysis, co-occurring TCRs were grouped using DBSCAN, and TCRdist sequence similarity was added for clustering within HLA-allele-positive subsets. Repertoires with fewer than 30,000 or more than 120,000 public chains were left out of co-occurrence clustering, as were four to six repertoires with anomalous nucleotide sharing. TCRdb re-hosts the immuneACCESS table, in-frame sequences only. Its copies lack some clones; in the studies checked, an unresolved V gene accounts for under half of them, and the cause for the rest is not known. The V and J calls and clone size are taken from that table; D and trimming were inferred from the DNA. This sample holds around 200,000 clones; about 83% were observed only once. The ten largest clones represent about 14% of the sample.

As regards this clone: No antigen is known for it. No qualities accompany the bases; no much larger clone lies one base away.

The sequenced sample consisted of PBMCs. This TCR came from a man aged 40-49 years in good health and CMV-seronegative. The V and J segments used are TRBV15 and TRBJ2-3, with the D gene not clear enough to name. The CDR3 is CATSRDRETDTQYF. The nucleotide sequence is TGTGCCACCAGCAGAGATCGCGAGACAGATACGCAGTATTTT.